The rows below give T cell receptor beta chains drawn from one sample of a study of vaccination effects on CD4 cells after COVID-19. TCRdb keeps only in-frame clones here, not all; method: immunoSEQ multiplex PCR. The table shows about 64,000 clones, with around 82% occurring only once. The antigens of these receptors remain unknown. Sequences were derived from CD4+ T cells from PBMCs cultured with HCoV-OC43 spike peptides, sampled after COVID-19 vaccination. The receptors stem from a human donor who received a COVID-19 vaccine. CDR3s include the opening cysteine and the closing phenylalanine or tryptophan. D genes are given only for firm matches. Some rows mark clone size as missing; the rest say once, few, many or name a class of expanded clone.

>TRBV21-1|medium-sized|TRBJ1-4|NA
TGTGCCAGCAGCGACCGGGACGGGCCGTTTTTT
CASSDRDGPFF
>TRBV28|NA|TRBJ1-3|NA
TGTGCCAGCATCGTGAGAGGGGCTGGAAACACCATATATTTT
CASIVRGAGNTIYF
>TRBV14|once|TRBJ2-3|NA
TGTGCCAGCAGCCAAGAACGACAGCCCCTTACAGATACGCAGTATTTT
CASSQERQPLTDTQYF
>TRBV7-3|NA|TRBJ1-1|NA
TGTGCCAGCAGCTTAGAGCAGGGAAGGAACACTGAAGCTTTCTTT
CASSLEQGRNTEAFF
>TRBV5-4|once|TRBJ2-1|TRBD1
TGTGCCAGCAGCTTAAAACAGGGGGCCGTCGGGGAGCAGTTCTTC
CASSLKQGAVGEQFF
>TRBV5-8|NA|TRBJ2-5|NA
TGTGCCAGCAGAAGGTGGCTGGAGACCCAGTACTTC
CASRRWLETQYF
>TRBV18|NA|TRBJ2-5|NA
TGTGCCAGCTCACTATTAAATGGTCAGAGGGAGACCCAGTACTTC
CASSLLNGQRETQYF
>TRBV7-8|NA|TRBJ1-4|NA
TGTGCCAGCAGCCCAAGGCCATCGCGGGGGGAAAAACTGTTTTTT
CASSPRPSRGEKLFF
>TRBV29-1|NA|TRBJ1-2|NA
TGCAGCGTTGGATCAACCGGGACCTTCAACTATGGCTACACCTTC
CSVGSTGTFNYGYTF
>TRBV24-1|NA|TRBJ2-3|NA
TGTGCCACCAGTGTCCCTCTCCGAGATACGCAGTATTTT
CATSVPLRDTQYF
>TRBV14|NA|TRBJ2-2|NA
TGTGCCAGCAGCCAACTGAAACTCGGGACGGCGGGCACCGGGGAGCTGTTTTTT
CASSQLKLGTAGTGELFF
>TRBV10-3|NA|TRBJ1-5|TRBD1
TGTGCCATCAGTGGCAAGGTATTAGAGGACAGGGAGGGCAATCAGCCCCAGCATTTT
CAISGKVLEDREGNQPQHF
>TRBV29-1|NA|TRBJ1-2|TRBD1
TGCAGCGTTCATGGGACAGGCTATGGCTACACCTTC
CSVHGTGYGYTF
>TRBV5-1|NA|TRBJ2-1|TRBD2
TGCGCCAGCAGCCTAACCGGGACTAGCGGGGTCCTCTCCTACAATGAGCAGTTCTTC
CASSLTGTSGVLSYNEQFF
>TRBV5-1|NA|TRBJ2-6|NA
TGCGCCAGCACCCTTTCGGGGTCTGGGGCCAACGTCCTGACTTTC
CASTLSGSGANVLTF
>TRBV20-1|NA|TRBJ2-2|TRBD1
TGCAGTGCTAGTGCCGGGACAGGGGACACCGGGGAGCTGTTTTTT
CSASAGTGDTGELFF
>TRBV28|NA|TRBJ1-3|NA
TGTGCCAGCAGAACGACAGCGGGCACCATATATTTT
CASRTTAGTIYF
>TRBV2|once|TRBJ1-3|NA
TGTGCCAGTAGTGGGACAACTTCTGGAAACACCATATATTTT
CASSGTTSGNTIYF
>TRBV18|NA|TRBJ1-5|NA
TGTGCCAGCTCACAGGGGGAACAGCCCCAGCATTTT
CASSQGEQPQHF
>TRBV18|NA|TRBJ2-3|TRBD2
TGTGCCAGTTCAATAGCGGGCCTGAGCACAGATACGCAGTATTTT
CASSIAGLSTDTQYF
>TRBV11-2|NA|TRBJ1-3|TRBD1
TGTGCCAGCACCATGCAGGGGGCTGGTGGAAACACCATATATTTT
CASTMQGAGGNTIYF
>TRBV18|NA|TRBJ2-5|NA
TGTGCCAGCTCACCTACCTGGGACTTGAGGGAGACCCAGTACTTC
CASSPTWDLRETQYF
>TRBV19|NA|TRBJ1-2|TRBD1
TGTGCCAGTAGTAGAGGGACAGGGACTAACTATGGCTACACCTTC
CASSRGTGTNYGYTF
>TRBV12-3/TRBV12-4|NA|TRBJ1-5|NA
TGTGCCAGCAGCCGTGGAGGGGGTCAGCCCCAGCATTTT
CASSRGGGQPQHF
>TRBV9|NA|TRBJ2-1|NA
TGTGCCAGCAGCGTAGTTGCGGGGCAACACCCCTACAATGAGCAGTTCTTC
CASSVVAGQHPYNEQFF
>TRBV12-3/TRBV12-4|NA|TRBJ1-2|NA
TGTGCCAGCAGTCCGACCAACTATGGCTACACCTTC
CASSPTNYGYTF
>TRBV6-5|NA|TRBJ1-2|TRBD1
TGTGCCAGCATAACCTCCAGGGGGAGCTACACCTTC
CASITSRGSYTF
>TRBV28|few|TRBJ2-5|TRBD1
TGTGCCAGCAGTGATGGGACAGTCCAAGAGACCCAGTACTTC
CASSDGTVQETQYF
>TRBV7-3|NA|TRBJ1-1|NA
TGTGCCAGCAGCTTAACGGGAGGGGCTGACACTGAAGCTTTCTTT
CASSLTGGADTEAFF
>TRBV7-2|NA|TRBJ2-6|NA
TGTGCCAGCAGCTCAGGACGGAACTCTGGGGCCAACGTCCTGACTTTC
CASSSGRNSGANVLTF
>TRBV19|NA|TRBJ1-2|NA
TGTGCCAGTAGTAAGGTAACTGGTAATGGCTACACCTTC
CASSKVTGNGYTF
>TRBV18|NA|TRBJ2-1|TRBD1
TGTGCCAGCTCACCACTGTCAGGGGGTGGCCCTAGCTCCTACAATGAGCAGTTCTTC
CASSPLSGGGPSSYNEQFF
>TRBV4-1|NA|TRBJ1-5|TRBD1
TGCGCCAGCAGCCAAGATATGGGACAGGGAGTTGATCAGCCCCAGCATTTT
CASSQDMGQGVDQPQHF
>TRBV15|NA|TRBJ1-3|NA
TGTGCCACCAGCAGAGATGAATTGAGAAACACCATATATTTT
CATSRDELRNTIYF
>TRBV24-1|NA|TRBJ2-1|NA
TGTGCCACCAGTGAGTGGGGGCGGGGGAACTCCTACAATGAGCAGTTCTTC
CATSEWGRGNSYNEQFF
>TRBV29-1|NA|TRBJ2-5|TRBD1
TGCAGCGTGCTAGGGGGCGCAGAGACCCAGTACTTC
CSVLGGAETQYF
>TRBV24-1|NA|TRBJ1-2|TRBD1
TGTGCCACCAGTGATCCGCACAGGGGAGGGGGCTACACCTTC
CATSDPHRGGGYTF